Below are 5 T cell receptor beta chains sequenced from a single sample in a study of CD4 and CD8 cells across lung adenocarcinoma regions. Via MiXCR, TCRdb re-called the PCR reads, giving one row per CDR3 protein. The sample records around 27,000 distinct CDR3 sequences, almost 50% being singletons. Sample: CD8+ T cells from the center of a lung tumor. The source is a male donor with lung adenocarcinoma. The CD4 and CD8 labels of this study may be unreliable.

This clonotype was observed many times. This sequence joins TRBV27 and TRBJ1-1, with D possibly TRBD1 on 6 matching bases. The CDR3 loop spans 15 amino acids. V lost 6 bases, J lost 1 base, and 15 bases lay in between. The germline gives CDR1 MNHEY, CDR2 SMNVEV (reference sequence). CDR3 loop: CASSPWGQRNTEAFF. CDR3 nucleotide sequence: TGTGCCAGCAGCCCCTGGGGGCAACGGAACACTGAAGCTTTCTTT.

This clonotype occurred many times. In DNA form, the CDR3 reads TGCGCCAGCAGTGAGTCAGGACAGGCCAGCTCTGGAAACACCATATATTTT. Amino acid sequence: CASSESGQASSGNTIYF. The chain combines TRBV10-1 with TRBJ1-3, with TRBD1 matching 7 bases. The CDR3 contains 17 residues. Germline V gene sequence: CDR1 WNHNN, CDR2 SYGVQD (reference sequence). After removal of 0 bases from V and 0 bases from J, the junction contained 5 bases not matched to a gene.

At least ten counts were recorded for this clonotype. The rearrangement joins TRBV14 to TRBJ2-1, with 9 positions matching TRBD1. V lost 4 bases, J lost 6 bases, and 4 bases stayed unmatched. There are 14 residues in the CDR3. Germline V gene lookup returns CDR1 SGHDN and CDR2 FVKESK. In nucleotides, the CDR3 is TGTGCCAGCAGCCGACAGGGGGGGATCAATGAGCAGTTCTTC. As protein: CASSRQGGINEQFF.

This clonotype has ten or more counts. This sequence joins TRBV6-1 and TRBJ1-5, with D possibly TRBD1 on 6 matching bases. The V end was cut by 8 bases, the J end by 1 base, with 9 bases between. The CDR3 sequence is 13 residues long. CDR1 and CDR2 from the germline V gene are MNHNS and SASEGT. CDR3 coding DNA: TGTGCCAGCGAGGGGGGGAGCAATCAGCCCCAGCATTTT. It encodes CASEGGSNQPQHF.

The chain joins TRBV6-1 to TRBJ2-3; D not certain. The CDR3 is 14 residues long. The germline CDR1 and CDR2 sequences are MNHNS and SASEGT. The CDR3 region has the DNA TGTGGCGGCACGGAGCCGATTGGCACAGACATTCAGTATTTT. This encodes CGGTEPIGTDIQYF.